This TCR beta chain was retrieved from a study of regulatory T cells in long-lasting Graves disease. CDR3-region Arm-PCR and iRepertoire HTBI primers produced the TCR beta libraries. TCRdb reprocessed the multiplex PCR reads with MiXCR, giving one entry per CDR3 protein. The sample comprises approximately 310,000 distinct CDR3 sequences, more than 15% of which are singletons, and 38% rests with the top ten. Regarding the study as a whole: Those with persistent disease had in common more public clonotypes (about 3,000) than new patients (roughly 1,000). Since the sample size was small, accuracy may have been reduced.

Noted time point: newly diagnosed GD, antithyroid drugs for less than 3 months. PBMC-extracted RNA yielded the TCR library. The germline CDR1 and CDR2 sequences are KGHSH and LQKENI. The V segment lost 5 bases and the J segment 3 bases; nucleotides outside the gene matches: 7. The CDR3 extends over 15 amino acids. This clonotype was observed at least ten times. The antigen is undetermined. The genes are TRBV18 and TRBJ2-1; TRBD1 agrees at 7 bases. The material sequenced was peripheral blood mononuclear cells (PBMCs), taken at new diagnosis, from a patient treated with antithyroid drugs. This TCR was sampled from a female donor with Graves disease. Here the CDR3 DNA reads TGTGCCAGCTCATCAGGCAGACAGGGCTACAATGAGCAGTTCTTC. Amino acid sequence: CASSSGRQGYNEQFF.